Below are 4 T cell receptor beta chains sequenced from a single sample in a study of CD8 T cells in Susac syndrome. Reverse transcription used roughly 0.45 to 1 ug RNA and random hexamers. TCRdb itself ran the immunoSEQ multiplex PCR reads through MiXCR, one entry per CDR3 protein. The repertoire holds approximately 120,000 distinct CDR3 sequences, about 94% seen once, with over 0.07% in the top ten. Material: CD4+ T cells from PBMCs. Source of these receptors: a human donor in good health.

The chain recombines TRBV9 with TRBJ1-2; D uncertain. The ends were cut back, 0 bases at V and 5 bases at J, with 11 bases in the middle. This CDR3 has 14 residues. Germline V lookup: CDR1 SGDLS, CDR2 YYNGEE. The CDR3 here is CASSVVGPEYGYTF. The CDR3 coding sequence is TGTGCCAGCAGCGTAGTGGGCCCTGAATATGGCTACACCTTC.

The chain links TRBV29-1 to TRBJ2-1; the D gene could be TRBD1 or TRBD2 (5 bases each). The CDR3 length is 16 residues. The germline CDR1 and CDR2 sequences are SQVTM and ANQGSEA. Trimming took 7 bases from V and 7 from J, leaving 26 bases between them. CDR3 in amino acids: CSALNARDQSGNEQFF. The DNA for the CDR3 is TGCAGCGCCTTGAACGCCCGGGACCAATCAGGGAATGAGCAGTTCTTC.

This clonotype was seen a single time. This sequence joins TRBV12-3 or TRBV12-4 and TRBJ2-7; 11 nucleotides agree with TRBD2. CDR3 size: 14 residues. The V and J ends lost 5 bases and 3 bases, in that order; junction bases with no gene match: 3. CDR3 DNA sequence: TGTGCCAGCAGTCCCGGGACTAGCGGCTACGAGCAGTACTTC. It specifies CASSPGTSGYEQYF.

On this clonotype itself: Germline and junction disagree at one end, which may indicate a read error. This sequence joins TRBV5-1 and TRBJ1-1; D ambiguous. CDR3 size: 14 residues. Germline CDR1 and CDR2: SGHRS and YFSETQ. The CDR3 loop reads CASGFIRSNTEAFF. CDR3 nucleotide sequence: TGCGCCAGCGGCTTTATCCGATCGAACACTGAAGCTTTCTTT.